The 19 T cell receptor beta chains below were found in one sample sequenced in a study of cytomegalovirus exposure and HLA in healthy donors. Both 60 Vbeta primers and 13 Jbeta primers went into the PCR. Libraries were prepared by immunoSEQ multiplex PCR; TCRdb keeps only in-frame clonotypes and omits some of them. Of approximately 160,000 clones detected, approximately 80% appear once; the ten largest clones hold 4.5% to 6%. Sequencing was performed on PBMCs. The receptors derive from a man aged 25-40 years in good health and CMV-seropositive.

The genes are TRBV27 and TRBJ2-2, with TRBD1 matching over 10 bases. The CDR3 contains 14 residues. Germline loops: CDR1 MNHEY, CDR2 SMNVEV (reference sequence). The trim removed 5 bases at V and 8 bases at J, leaving 5 bases unmatched. The CDR3 sequence is CASSPGTGVGELFF. DNA of the CDR3: TGTGCCAGCAGTCCCGGGACAGGGGTGGGGGAGCTGTTTTTT.

The gene calls are TRBV28 and TRBJ2-7, with D hard to call. This CDR3 spans 13 amino acids. V was shortened by 8 bases and J by 3 bases, with 14 bases between the two germline ends. Germline V gene lookup returns CDR1 MDHEN and CDR2 SYDVKM. The CDR3 loop is CASSPGFYYEQYF. In DNA, the CDR3 is TGTGCCAGCTCCCCCGGGTTCTACTACGAGCAGTACTTC.

The rearrangement uses TRBV6-1 and TRBJ1-1, with unresolved D. Germline values: CDR1 MNHNS, CDR2 SASEGT. Trimming removed 7 bases at V and 2 bases at J, with 14 bases between. The CDR3 is made up of 14 amino acids. CDR3 nucleotides: TGTGCCAGCACCCTAGTGGCAGCCAACACTGAAGCTTTCTTT. Its translation is CASTLVAANTEAFF.

The CDR3: CASSSRTGFYEQYF. In DNA form, the CDR3 reads TGTGCCAGCAGTTCCCGGACAGGATTCTACGAGCAGTACTTC. The chain recombines TRBV28 with TRBJ2-7; 7 bases agree with TRBD1. The junction had 6 bases not matched to a gene; V was cut back by 4 bases and J by 3 bases. The germline gives CDR1 MDHEN, CDR2 SYDVKM. This CDR3 contains 14 residues. The full variable domain, completed using reference TRBV28 and TRBJ2-7, is DVKVTQSSRYLVKRTGEKVFLECVQDMDHENMFWYRQDPGLGLRLIYFSYDVKMKEKGDIPEGYSVSREKKERFSLILESASTNQTSMYLCASSSRTGFYEQYFGPGTRLTVT.

The V and J genes are TRBV5-4 and TRBJ2-7; D is undetermined. There are 13 residues in the CDR3. Germline CDR1 and CDR2: SGHNT and YYREEE (reference sequence). V lost 1 base and J 7 bases, leaving 12 bases between the germline ends. The CDR3 DNA follows: TGTGCCAGCAGCTTGATATCGGTGCAAGAGCAGTACTTC. Translated: CASSLISVQEQYF.

The J gene is TRBJ1-1, the V gene TRBV11-2, with 7 bases identical to TRBD1. J was trimmed by 3 bases and V by 5 bases; bases with no gene match: 6. Germline V gene data show CDR1 as SGHAT and CDR2 as FQNNGV. This CDR3 is built from 14 residues. The CDR3 DNA reads TGTGCCAGCAGCCCCGCAGGGGGATACACTGAAGCTTTCTTT. Amino acids: CASSPAGGYTEAFF.

The chain joins TRBV7-2 to TRBJ2-2; 7 bases are shared with TRBD1. Germline loops: CDR1 SGHTA, CDR2 FQGNSA. This CDR3 region has 14 residues. J was trimmed by 6 bases and V by 4 bases; bases with no gene match: 5. CDR3 sequence (DNA): TGTGCCAGCAGCTCTGACAGGGCCTCCGGGGAGCTGTTTTTT. This codes for CASSSDRASGELFF.

The chain carries TRBV4-3 and TRBJ2-3, with TRBD2 matching 8 bases. Germline V lookup: CDR1 LGHNA, CDR2 YSLEER. The CDR3 spans 13 residues. Trimming at V came to 10 bases and at J to 3 bases, leaving 6 bases not matched to a gene. The CDR3 sequence: CATRGGLTDTQYF. The CDR3 DNA sequence: TGCGCCACCCGGGGGGGCTTGACAGATACGCAGTATTTT.

The rearrangement uses TRBV28 and TRBJ1-6, with TRBD1 identical over 7 bases. V was pared by 5 bases and J by 7 bases, with 8 bases of the junction left unmatched. The CDR3 is 15 amino acids. The germline V gene has CDR1 MDHEN and CDR2 SYDVKM. Here the CDR3 reads CASSPPQGGNSPLHF. The CDR3 DNA sequence: TGTGCCAGCAGTCCCCCGCAGGGGGGAAATTCACCCCTCCACTTT.

The rearrangement uses TRBV9 and TRBJ1-2, with 7 positions matching TRBD1. Germline V CDR1 and CDR2: SGDLS, YYNGEE. V lost 5 bases and J lost 4; bases outside the gene matches: 14. There are 16 residues in the CDR3. The CDR3 sequence is CASRPPNPDRSYGYTF. In DNA, the CDR3 is TGTGCCAGCAGGCCTCCCAATCCGGACAGGTCCTATGGCTACACCTTC. Based on the CDR3 plus reference TRBV9 and TRBJ1-2, the full variable domain is DSGVTQTPKHLITATGQRVTLRCSPRSGDLSVYWYQQSLDQGLQFLIQYYNGEERAKGNILERFSAQQFPDLHSELNLSSLELGDSALYFCASRPPNPDRSYGYTFGSGTRLTVV.

The J gene is TRBJ1-5, the V gene TRBV6-1, with TRBD1 identical over 11 bases. V trimming: 4 bases; J trimming: 0 bases; junction bases outside the gene matches: 14. Per germline, CDR1 MNHNS and CDR2 SASEGT. CDR3 size: 20 residues. CDR3 region: CASSARTGGDRTHSNQPQHF. Written as DNA, the CDR3 is TGTGCCAGCAGTGCGCGGACAGGGGGCGACCGCACACATAGCAATCAGCCCCAGCATTTT.

Details on this clone: As the CDR3 is not closed by the conserved phenylalanine or tryptophan, this likely results from a read error. The CDR3 spells CASSPPAGQNQPQHL. The CDR3 nucleotides read TGTGCCAGCAGCCCACCGGCAGGGCAAAATCAGCCCCAGCATCTT. The chain links TRBV28 to TRBJ1-5; D may be TRBD1 (5 bases). V gave up 6 bases and J gave up 4 bases, with 16 bases separating them. CDR1 is MDHEN, CDR2 SYDVKM, per germline. This CDR3 comprises 15 residues.

The chain employs TRBV12-5 and TRBJ1-6, with TRBD1 identical over 9 bases. Germline CDR1 is LGHNT and CDR2 is FRNRAP. The CDR3 loop spans 14 amino acids. V shed 1 base and J 10 bases; nucleotides not matched to a gene: 2. CDR3 DNA: TGTGCTAGTGGTTTGGGGACAGGGGTATCACCCCTCCACTTT. This codes for CASGLGTGVSPLHF.

V usage is TRBV27 and J usage is TRBJ2-7; 9 bases agree with TRBD2. The V gene's germline CDR1 is MNHEY and CDR2 SMNVEV (reference sequence). The CDR3 spans 14 residues. The ends lost 8 bases at V and 4 bases at J; junction bases unmatched: 9. The CDR3, as DNA: TGTGCCAGCCGCATCCTAGCGGGGCCATACGAGCAGTACTTC. Amino acid sequence: CASRILAGPYEQYF.

The CDR3 DNA is TGTGCCAGCAGCTTAGCAGCGGGGGCTACCGGGGAGCTGTTTTTT. The encoded protein is CASSLAAGATGELFF. The chain combines TRBV7-2 with TRBJ2-2, with 8 bases fitting TRBD2. The CDR3 length is 15 residues. J was trimmed by 5 bases and V by 0 bases; bases with no gene match: 2. CDR1 is SGHTA and CDR2 is FQGNSA in the germline V gene.

V is TRBV19 and J is TRBJ1-5; maybe TRBD1 (6 bases). Trimming removed 2 bases at V and 2 bases at J, with 10 bases between. Per germline, CDR1 LNHDA and CDR2 SQIVND (reference sequence). This CDR3 comprises 15 residues. The CDR3 DNA reads as TGTGCCAGTAGTATAATGGGGGCAGGCAATCAGCCCCAGCATTTT. Encoded protein: CASSIMGAGNQPQHF. The full variable domain, its missing parts supplied by reference TRBV19 and TRBJ1-5, is DGGITQSPKYLFRKEGQNVTLSCEQNLNHDAMYWYRQDPGQGLRLIYYSQIVNDFQKGDIAEGYSVSREKKESFPLTVTSAQKNPTAFYLCASSIMGAGNQPQHFGDGTRLSIL.

This clone was picked up a small number of times. This chain links TRBV6-5 with TRBJ2-7, with 14 bases lining up with TRBD2. Germline trimming cut 8 bases from V and 3 bases from J; bases unmatched to any gene: 0. Germline lookup yields CDR1 MNHEY and CDR2 SVGAGI. This CDR3 comprises 13 residues. CDR3 protein: CASGLAGGYEQYF. CDR3 DNA: TGTGCCAGCGGACTAGCGGGAGGCTACGAGCAGTACTTC.

The CDR3 DNA reads as TGCGCCAGCAGCCATCGACGGACAGATTCCTACGAGCAGTACTTC. This sequence encodes CASSHRRTDSYEQYF. This chain joins TRBV5-1 and TRBJ2-7, with a possible D match to TRBD1 (6 bases). The germline V gene encodes CDR1 SGHRS and CDR2 YFSETQ. V dropped 4 bases and J dropped 1 base, with 15 bases sitting between them. CDR3 length: 15 residues.

This clone was recorded once. The chain combines TRBV11-1 with TRBJ2-7; the D is unclear. CDR3 length: 17 amino acids. CDR1 is SGHAT, CDR2 FQDESV, per germline (reference sequence). The V gene lost 2 bases and the J gene lost 2 bases, with 19 bases spanning the gap. CDR3 region: CASSLWSPAQLTYEQYF. The CDR3, as DNA: TGTGCCAGCAGCTTATGGTCTCCAGCGCAGCTAACCTACGAGCAGTACTTC.